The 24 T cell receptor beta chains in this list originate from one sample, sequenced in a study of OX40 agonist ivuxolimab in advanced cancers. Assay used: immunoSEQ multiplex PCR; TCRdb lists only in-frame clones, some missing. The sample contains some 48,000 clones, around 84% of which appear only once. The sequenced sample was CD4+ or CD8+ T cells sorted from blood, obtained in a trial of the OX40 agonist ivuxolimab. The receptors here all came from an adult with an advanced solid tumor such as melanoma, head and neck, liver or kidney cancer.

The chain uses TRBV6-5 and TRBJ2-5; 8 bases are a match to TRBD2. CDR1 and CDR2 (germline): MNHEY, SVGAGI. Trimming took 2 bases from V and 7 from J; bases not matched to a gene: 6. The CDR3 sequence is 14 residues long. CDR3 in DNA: TGTGCCAGCAGTTACGCGGGGGGCGCCGGGACCCAGTACTTC. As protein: CASSYAGGAGTQYF.

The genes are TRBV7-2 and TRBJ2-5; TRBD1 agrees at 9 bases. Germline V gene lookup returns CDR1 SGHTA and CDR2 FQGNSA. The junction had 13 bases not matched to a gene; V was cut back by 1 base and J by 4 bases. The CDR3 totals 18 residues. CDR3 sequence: CASSLGRTGVIPGETQYF. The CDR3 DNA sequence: TGTGCCAGCAGCTTAGGACGGACAGGGGTAATTCCGGGAGAGACCCAGTACTTC.

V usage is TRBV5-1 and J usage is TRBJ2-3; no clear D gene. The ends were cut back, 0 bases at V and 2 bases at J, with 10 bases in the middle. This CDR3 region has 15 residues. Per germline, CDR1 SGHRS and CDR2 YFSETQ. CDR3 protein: CASSLEWSLTDTQYF. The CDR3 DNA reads TGCGCCAGCAGCTTGGAATGGTCACTCACAGATACGCAGTATTTT.

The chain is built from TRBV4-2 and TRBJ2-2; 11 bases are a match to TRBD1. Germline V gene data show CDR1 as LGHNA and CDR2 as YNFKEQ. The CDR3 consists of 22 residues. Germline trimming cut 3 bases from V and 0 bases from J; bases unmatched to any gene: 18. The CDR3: CASSHLERDRGFRLPNTGELFF. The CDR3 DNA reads TGTGCCAGCAGCCACCTAGAAAGGGACAGGGGGTTTCGTCTGCCGAACACCGGGGAGCTGTTTTTT.

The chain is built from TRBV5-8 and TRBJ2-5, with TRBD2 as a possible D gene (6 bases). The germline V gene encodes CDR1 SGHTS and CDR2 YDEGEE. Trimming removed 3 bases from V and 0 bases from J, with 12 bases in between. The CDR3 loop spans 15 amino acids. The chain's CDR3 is CASSSQRAYQETQYF. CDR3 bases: TGTGCCAGCAGCTCTCAGCGGGCCTACCAAGAGACCCAGTACTTC.

The CDR3 is CASSPPRAIHPLHF. In DNA, the CDR3 is TGTGCCAGCAGCCCCCCCAGGGCAATTCACCCCCTCCACTTT. The chain has TRBV7-2 and TRBJ1-6; D is perhaps TRBD1 (5 bases). This CDR3 spans 14 amino acids. From germline, CDR1 is SGHTA and CDR2 FQGNSA. Trimming shortened V by 5 bases and J by 13 bases, and 18 bases separated the two germline ends.

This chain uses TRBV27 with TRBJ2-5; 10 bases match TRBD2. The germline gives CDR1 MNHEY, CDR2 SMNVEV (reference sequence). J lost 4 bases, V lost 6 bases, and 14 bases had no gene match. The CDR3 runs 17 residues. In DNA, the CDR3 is TGTGCCAGCAGGGAAAAGGAGCGGGGGGGGGACGGAGAGACCCAGTACTTC. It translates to CASREKERGGDGETQYF.

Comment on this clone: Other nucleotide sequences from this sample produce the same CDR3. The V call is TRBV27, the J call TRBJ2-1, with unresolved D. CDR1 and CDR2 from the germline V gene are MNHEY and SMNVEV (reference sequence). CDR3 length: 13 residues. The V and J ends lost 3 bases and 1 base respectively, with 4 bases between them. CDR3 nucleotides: TGTGCCAGCAGTTTCGGTTCCTACAATGAGCAGTTCTTC. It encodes CASSFGSYNEQFF.

The CDR3: CASSLELTYEQYF. The CDR3, as DNA: TGTGCCAGCAGCTTAGAGTTGACCTACGAGCAGTACTTC. The chain couples TRBV7-6 to TRBJ2-7; D remains ambiguous. Germline V CDR1 and CDR2: SGHVS, FNYEAQ. Between the trimmed V and J ends, which lost 1 base and 2 bases, there was a span of 6 bases. This CDR3 comprises 13 residues.

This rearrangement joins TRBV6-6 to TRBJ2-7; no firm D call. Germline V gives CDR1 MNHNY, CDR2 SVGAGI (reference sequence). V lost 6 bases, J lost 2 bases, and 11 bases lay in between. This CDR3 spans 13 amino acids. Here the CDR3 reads CASSPARTYEQYF. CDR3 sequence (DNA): TGTGCCAGCAGCCCCGCTCGGACCTACGAGCAGTACTTC.

CDR3 residues: CASSQGVQGEAFF. Here the CDR3 DNA reads TGCGCCAGCAGCCAAGGGGTTCAGGGTGAAGCTTTCTTT. The chain combines TRBV4-1 with TRBJ1-1; tentatively, D is TRBD1 (5 bases). The CDR3 extends over 13 amino acids. Germline CDR1 is MGHRA and CDR2 is YSYEKL. Between the trimmed V and J ends, which lost 1 base and 7 bases, there was a span of 10 bases.

In nucleotides, the CDR3 is TGCGCCAGCAGCCATCTTCAGGACAACACCGGGGAGCTGTTTTTT. This gives the protein CASSHLQDNTGELFF. V usage is TRBV4-3 and J usage is TRBJ2-2; D is unclear. This CDR3 is built from 15 residues. V lost 3 bases and J lost 2, with 10 bases in between. Germline V gene sequence: CDR1 LGHNA, CDR2 YSLEER.

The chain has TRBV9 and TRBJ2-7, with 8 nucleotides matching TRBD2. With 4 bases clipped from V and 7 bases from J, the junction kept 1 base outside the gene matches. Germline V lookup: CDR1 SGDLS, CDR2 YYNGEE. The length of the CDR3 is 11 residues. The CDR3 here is CASSTGGEQYF. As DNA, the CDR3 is TGTGCCAGCAGCACGGGAGGGGAGCAGTACTTC.

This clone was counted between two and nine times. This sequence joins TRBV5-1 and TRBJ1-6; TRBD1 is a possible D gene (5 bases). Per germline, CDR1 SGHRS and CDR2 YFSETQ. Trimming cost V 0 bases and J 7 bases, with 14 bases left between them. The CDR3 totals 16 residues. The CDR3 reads CASSLGSSGYNSPLHF. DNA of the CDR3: TGCGCCAGCAGCTTGGGGTCTTCAGGGTACAATTCACCCCTCCACTTT.

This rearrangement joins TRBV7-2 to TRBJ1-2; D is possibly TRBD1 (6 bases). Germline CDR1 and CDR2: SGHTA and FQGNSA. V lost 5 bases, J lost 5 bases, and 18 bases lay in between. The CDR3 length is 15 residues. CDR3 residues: CASSPTRGGAYGYTF. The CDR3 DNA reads TGTGCCAGCAGCCCGACCCGGGGGGGCGCGTATGGCTACACCTTC.

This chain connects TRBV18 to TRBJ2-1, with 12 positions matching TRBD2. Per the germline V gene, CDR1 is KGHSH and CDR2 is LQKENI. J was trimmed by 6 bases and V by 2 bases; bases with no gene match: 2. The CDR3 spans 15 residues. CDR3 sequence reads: CASSPLTSGSNEQFF. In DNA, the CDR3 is TGTGCCAGCTCACCATTGACTAGCGGGAGCAATGAGCAGTTCTTC.

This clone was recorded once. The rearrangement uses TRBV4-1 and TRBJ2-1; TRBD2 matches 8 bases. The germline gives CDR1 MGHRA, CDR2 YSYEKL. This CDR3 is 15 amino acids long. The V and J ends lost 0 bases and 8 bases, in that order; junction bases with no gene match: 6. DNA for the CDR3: TGCGCCAGCAGCCAAGAGAATCGGGAGGGCGATGAGCAGTTCTTC. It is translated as CASSQENREGDEQFF.

The CDR3 nucleotides are TGTGCCAGCAGCTTGGTGTCCGGGGACGGTCAGCCCCAGCATTTT. It codes for CASSLVSGDGQPQHF. This chain joins TRBV5-4 and TRBJ1-5; D is possibly TRBD1 (5 bases). V was cut by 0 bases and J by 6 bases, with 13 bases left in between. Germline CDR1 and CDR2: SGHNT and YYREEE (reference sequence). The length of the CDR3 is 15 residues.

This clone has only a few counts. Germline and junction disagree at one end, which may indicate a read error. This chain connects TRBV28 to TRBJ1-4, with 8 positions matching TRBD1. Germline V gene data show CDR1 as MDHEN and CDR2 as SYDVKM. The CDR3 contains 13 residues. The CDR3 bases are TGTGCCAGCAGTTTAACGTTCCACCGGGACAGGATGTTT. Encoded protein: CASSLTFHRDRMF.

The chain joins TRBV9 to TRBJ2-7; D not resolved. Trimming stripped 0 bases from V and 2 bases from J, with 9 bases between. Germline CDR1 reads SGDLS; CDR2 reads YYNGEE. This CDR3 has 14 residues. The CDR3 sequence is CASSVEAATYEQYF. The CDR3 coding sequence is TGTGCCAGCAGCGTAGAGGCAGCGACCTACGAGCAGTACTTC.

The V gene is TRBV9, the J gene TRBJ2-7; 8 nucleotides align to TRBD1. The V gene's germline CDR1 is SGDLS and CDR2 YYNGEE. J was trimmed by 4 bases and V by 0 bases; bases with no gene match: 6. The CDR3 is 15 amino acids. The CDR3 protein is CASSVAGGEGYEQYF. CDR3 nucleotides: TGTGCCAGCAGCGTAGCAGGGGGCGAGGGGTACGAGCAGTACTTC.

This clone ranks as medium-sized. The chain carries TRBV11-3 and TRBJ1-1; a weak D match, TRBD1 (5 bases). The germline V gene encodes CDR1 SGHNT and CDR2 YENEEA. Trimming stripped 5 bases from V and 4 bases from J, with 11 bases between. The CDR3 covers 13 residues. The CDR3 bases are TGTGCCAGCAGCCGATACAGGAGCACTGAAGCTTTCTTT. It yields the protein CASSRYRSTEAFF.

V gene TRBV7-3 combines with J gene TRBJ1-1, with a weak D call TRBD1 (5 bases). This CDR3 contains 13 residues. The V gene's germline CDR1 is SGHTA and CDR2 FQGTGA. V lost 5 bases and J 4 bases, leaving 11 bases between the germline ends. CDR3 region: CASSPIQGTEAFF. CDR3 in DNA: TGTGCCAGCAGCCCCATCCAGGGCACTGAAGCTTTCTTT.

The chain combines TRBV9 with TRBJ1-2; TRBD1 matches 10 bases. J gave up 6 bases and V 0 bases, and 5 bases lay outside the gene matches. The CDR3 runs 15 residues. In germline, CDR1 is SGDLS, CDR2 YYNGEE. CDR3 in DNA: TGTGCCAGCAGCGTAGAGGGACAGGGGTGGGATGGCTACACCTTC. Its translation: CASSVEGQGWDGYTF.